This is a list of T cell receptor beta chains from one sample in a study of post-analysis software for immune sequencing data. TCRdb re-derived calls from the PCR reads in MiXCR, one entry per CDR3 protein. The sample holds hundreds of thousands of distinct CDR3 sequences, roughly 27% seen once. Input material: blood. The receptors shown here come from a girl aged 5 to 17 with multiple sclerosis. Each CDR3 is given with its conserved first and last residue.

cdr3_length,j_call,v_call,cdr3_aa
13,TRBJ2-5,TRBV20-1,CSARDRAQETQYF
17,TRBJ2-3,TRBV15,CATSRAKKTGAADTQYF
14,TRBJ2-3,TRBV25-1,CASTPRTSTDTQYF
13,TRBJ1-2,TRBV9,CASSAGSLGGYTF
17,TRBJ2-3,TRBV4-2,CASSQGGGQGGTDTQYF
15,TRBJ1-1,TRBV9,CASSVAGTGRTEAFF
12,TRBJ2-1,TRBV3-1,CATEDRNNEQFF
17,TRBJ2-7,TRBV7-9,CASSLAGGQGGRYEQYF
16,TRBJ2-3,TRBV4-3,CASSFIGSRGTDTQYF
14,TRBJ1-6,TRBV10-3,CAISESELGSPLHF
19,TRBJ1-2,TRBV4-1,CASSQDGLGATGLNYGYTF
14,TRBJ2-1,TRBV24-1,CATRDSQGTNEQFF
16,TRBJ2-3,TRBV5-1,CASSLEGRDSTDTQYF
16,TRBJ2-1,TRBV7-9,CASSQVGGGRYNEQFF
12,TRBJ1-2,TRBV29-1,CSGWYPNYGYTF